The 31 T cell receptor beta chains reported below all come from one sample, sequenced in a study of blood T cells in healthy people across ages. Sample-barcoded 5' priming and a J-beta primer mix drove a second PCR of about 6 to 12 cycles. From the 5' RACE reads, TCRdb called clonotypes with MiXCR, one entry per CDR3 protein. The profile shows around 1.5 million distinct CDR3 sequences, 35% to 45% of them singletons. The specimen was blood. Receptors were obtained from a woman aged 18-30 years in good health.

Here the CDR3 DNA reads TGTGCCAGCAGTCCCTTTGGGACGGAATCCTACAATGAGCAGTTCTTC. Encoded protein: CASSPFGTESYNEQFF. This chain uses TRBV27 with TRBJ2-1; D tentatively reads TRBD1 or TRBD2 (5 bases each). Trimming left V 5 bases short and J 1 base short, with 15 bases between. This CDR3 spans 16 amino acids. Germline V gene sequence: CDR1 MNHEY, CDR2 SMNVEV (reference sequence).

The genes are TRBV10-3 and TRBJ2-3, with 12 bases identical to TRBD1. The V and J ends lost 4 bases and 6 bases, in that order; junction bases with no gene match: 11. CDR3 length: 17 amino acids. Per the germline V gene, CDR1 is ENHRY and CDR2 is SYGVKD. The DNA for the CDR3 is TGTGCCATCAGTGGGTTACCGGGACAGGGGGCACGGGATACGCAGTATTTT. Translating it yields CAISGLPGQGARDTQYF.

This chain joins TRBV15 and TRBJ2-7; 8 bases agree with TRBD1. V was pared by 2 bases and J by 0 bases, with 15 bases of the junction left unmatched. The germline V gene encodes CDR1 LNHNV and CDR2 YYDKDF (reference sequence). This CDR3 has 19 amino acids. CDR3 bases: TGTGCCACCAGCAGAACCCCACCCATTGGACAGGGACACTCCTACGAGCAGTACTTC. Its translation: CATSRTPPIGQGHSYEQYF.

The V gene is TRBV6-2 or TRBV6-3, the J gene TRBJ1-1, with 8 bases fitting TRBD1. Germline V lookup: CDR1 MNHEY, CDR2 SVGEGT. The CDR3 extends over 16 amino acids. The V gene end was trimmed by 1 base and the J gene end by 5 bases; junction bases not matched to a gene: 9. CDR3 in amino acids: CASSYLKQGAETEAFF. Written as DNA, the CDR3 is TGTGCCAGCAGTTACTTGAAGCAGGGGGCTGAAACTGAAGCTTTCTTT.

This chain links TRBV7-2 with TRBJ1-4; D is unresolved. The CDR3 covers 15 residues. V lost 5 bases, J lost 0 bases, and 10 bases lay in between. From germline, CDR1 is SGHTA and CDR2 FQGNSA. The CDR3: CASSKNPATNEKLFF. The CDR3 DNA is TGTGCCAGCAGCAAGAACCCCGCAACTAATGAAAAACTGTTTTTT.

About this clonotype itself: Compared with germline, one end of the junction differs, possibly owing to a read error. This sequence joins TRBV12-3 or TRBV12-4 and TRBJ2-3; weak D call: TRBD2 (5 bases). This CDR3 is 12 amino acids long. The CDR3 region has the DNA TGTGCCAGCAGCCGGACTGCAGATACGGAGTATTTT. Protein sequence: CASSRTADTEYF.

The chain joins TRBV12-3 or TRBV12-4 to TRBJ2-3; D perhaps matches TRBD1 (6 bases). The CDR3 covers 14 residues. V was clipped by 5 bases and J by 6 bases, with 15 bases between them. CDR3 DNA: TGTGCCAGCAGTCAGGGGCCATCCAGGGATACGCAGTATTTT. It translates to CASSQGPSRDTQYF.

The CDR3 DNA reads TGTGCCAGCAGCTTGTCATATAACTATGGCTACACCTTC. Its translation is CASSLSYNYGYTF. J is TRBJ1-2 and V is TRBV6-5; no clear D. The germline V gene has CDR1 MNHEY and CDR2 SVGAGI. The CDR3 is made up of 13 amino acids. The V gene lost 6 bases and the J gene lost 1 base, with 9 bases spanning the gap.

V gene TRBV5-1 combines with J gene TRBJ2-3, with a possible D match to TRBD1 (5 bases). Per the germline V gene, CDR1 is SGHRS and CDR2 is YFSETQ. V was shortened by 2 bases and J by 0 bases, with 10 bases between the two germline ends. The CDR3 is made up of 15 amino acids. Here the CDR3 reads CASSFGRASTDTQYF. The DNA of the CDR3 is TGCGCCAGCAGCTTTGGCAGGGCTAGCACAGATACGCAGTATTTT.

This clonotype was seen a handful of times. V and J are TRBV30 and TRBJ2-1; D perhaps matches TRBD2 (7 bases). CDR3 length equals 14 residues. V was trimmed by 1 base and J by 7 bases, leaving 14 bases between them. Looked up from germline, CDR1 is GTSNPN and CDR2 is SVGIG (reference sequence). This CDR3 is CAWSAGGGLNEQFF. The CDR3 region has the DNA TGTGCCTGGAGTGCTGGCGGGGGCCTAAATGAGCAGTTCTTC.

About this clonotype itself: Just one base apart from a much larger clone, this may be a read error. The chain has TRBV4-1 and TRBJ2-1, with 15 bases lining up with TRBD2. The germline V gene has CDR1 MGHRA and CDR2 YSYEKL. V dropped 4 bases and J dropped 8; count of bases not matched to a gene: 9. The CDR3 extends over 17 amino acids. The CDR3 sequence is CASSLRTSGGALDEQFF. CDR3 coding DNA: TGCGCCAGCAGCCTCCGGACTAGCGGGGGGGCCCTCGATGAGCAGTTCTTC.

CDR3 protein: CASSLARSGSAYEQYF. CDR3 DNA: TGTGCCAGCAGCTTAGCGAGAAGCGGGAGCGCCTACGAGCAGTACTTC. The chain joins TRBV7-2 to TRBJ2-7; 8 bases are a match to TRBD2. This CDR3 region has 16 residues. In germline, CDR1 is SGHTA, CDR2 FQGNSA. Trimming cost V 0 bases and J 2 bases; bases outside gene matches: 6. The entire variable domain, with the rest obtained from reference TRBV7-2 and TRBJ2-7, is as follows: GAGVSQSPSNKVTEKGKDVELRCDPISGHTALYWYRQSLGQGLEFLIYFQGNSAPDKSGLPSDRFSAERTGGSVSTLTIQRTQQEDSAVYLCASSLARSGSAYEQYFGPGTRLTVT.

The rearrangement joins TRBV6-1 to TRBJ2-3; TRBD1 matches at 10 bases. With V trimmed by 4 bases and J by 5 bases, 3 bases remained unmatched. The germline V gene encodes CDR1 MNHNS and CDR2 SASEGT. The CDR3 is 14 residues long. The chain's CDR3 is CASSGQGAGDTQYF. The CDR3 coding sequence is TGTGCCAGCAGTGGACAGGGGGCGGGAGATACGCAGTATTTT.

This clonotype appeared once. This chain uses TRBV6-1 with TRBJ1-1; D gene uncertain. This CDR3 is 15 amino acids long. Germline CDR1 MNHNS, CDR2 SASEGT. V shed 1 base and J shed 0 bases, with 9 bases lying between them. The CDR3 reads CASSEVINMNTEAFF. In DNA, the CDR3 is TGTGCCAGCAGTGAAGTGATTAACATGAACACTGAAGCTTTCTTT.

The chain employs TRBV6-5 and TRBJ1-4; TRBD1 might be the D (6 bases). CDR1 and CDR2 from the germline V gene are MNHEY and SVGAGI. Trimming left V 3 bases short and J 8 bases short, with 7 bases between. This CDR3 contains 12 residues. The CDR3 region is CASSYDREKLFF. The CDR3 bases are TGTGCCAGCAGTTATGACAGGGAAAAACTGTTTTTT.

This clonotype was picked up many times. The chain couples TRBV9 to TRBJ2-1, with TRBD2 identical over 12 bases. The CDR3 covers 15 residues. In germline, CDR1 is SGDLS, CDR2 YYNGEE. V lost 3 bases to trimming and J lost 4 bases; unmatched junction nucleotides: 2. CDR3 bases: TGTGCCAGCAGCGGAGGGACTAGCGGGTACAATGAGCAGTTCTTC. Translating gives CASSGGTSGYNEQFF.

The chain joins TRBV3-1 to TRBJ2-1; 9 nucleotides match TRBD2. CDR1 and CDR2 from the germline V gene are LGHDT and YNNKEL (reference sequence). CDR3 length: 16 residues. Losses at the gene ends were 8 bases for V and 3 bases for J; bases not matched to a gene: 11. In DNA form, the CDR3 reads TGTGCCAGCGCGAAACTCGTTAGCGGGAGCTACAATGAGCAGTTCTTC. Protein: CASAKLVSGSYNEQFF.

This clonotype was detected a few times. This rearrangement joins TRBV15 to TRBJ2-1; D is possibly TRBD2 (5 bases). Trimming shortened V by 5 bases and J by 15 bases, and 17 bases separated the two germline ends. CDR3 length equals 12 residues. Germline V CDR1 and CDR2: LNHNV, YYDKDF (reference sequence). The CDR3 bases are TGTGCCACCAGCGGTCAATCGGGGATAGGGTTCTTC. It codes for CATSGQSGIGFF. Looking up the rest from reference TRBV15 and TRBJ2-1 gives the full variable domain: DAMVIQNPRYQVTQFGKPVTLSCSQTLNHNVMYWYQQKSSQAPKLLFHYYDKDFNNEADTPDNFQSRRPNTSFCFLDIRSPGLGDTAMYLCATSGQSGIGFFGPGTRLTVL.

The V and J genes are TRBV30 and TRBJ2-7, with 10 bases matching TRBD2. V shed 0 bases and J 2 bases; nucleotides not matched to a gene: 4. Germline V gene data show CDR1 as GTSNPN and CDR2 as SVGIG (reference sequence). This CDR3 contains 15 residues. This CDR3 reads CAWSVSSGGAYEQYF. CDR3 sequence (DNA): TGTGCCTGGAGTGTCTCTAGCGGGGGAGCCTACGAGCAGTACTTC.

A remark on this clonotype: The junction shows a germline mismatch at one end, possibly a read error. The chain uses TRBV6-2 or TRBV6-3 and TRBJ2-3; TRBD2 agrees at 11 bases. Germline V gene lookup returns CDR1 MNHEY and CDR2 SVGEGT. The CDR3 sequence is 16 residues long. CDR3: CVSSPGGLAAQDTQYF. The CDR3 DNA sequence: TGTGTCAGCTCCCCTGGGGGACTAGCGGCTCAGGATACGCAGTATTTT.

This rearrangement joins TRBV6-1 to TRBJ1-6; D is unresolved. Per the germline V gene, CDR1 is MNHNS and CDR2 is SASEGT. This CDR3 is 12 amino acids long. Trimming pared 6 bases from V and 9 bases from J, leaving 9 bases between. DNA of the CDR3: TGTGCCAGCAGCGCCGTGAGTTCACCCCTCCACTTT. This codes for CASSAVSSPLHF.

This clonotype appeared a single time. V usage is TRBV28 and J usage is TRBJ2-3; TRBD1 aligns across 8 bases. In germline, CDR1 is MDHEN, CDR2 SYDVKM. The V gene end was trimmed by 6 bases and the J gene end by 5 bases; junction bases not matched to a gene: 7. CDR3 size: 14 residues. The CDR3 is CASRSPTGEDTQYF. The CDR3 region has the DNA TGTGCCAGCAGGTCCCCGACAGGGGAAGATACGCAGTATTTT. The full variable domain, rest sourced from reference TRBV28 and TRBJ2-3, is DVKVTQSSRYLVKRTGEKVFLECVQDMDHENMFWYRQDPGLGLRLIYFSYDVKMKEKGDIPEGYSVSREKKERFSLILESASTNQTSMYLCASRSPTGEDTQYFGPGTRLTVL.

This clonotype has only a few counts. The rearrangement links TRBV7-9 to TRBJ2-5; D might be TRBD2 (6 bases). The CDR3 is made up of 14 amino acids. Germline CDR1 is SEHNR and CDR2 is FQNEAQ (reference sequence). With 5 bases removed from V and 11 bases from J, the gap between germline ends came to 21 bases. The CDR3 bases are TGTGCCAGCAGCCTAGATACCGAGTCGGGAGAGCAGTACTTC. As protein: CASSLDTESGEQYF.

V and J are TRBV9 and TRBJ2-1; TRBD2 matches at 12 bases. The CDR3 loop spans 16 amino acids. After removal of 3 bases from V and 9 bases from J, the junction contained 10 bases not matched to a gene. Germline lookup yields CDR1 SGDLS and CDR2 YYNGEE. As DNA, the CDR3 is TGTGCCAGCAGCGCGGGGACTAGCGGGCCTGCAGGTGAGCAGTTCTTC. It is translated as CASSAGTSGPAGEQFF.

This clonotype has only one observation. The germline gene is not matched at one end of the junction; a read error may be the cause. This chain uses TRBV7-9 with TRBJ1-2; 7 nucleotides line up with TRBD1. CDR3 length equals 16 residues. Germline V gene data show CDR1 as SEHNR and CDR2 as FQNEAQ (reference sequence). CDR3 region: CASNLFVAGGLDGYTF. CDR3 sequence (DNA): TGTGCCAGCAACTTATTCGTCGCAGGGGGATTGGACGGCTACACCTTC. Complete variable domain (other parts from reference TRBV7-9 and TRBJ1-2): DTGVSQNPRHKITKRGQNVTFRCDPISEHNRLYWYRQTLGQGPEFLTYFQNEAQLEKSRLLSDRFSAERPKGSFSTLEIQRTEQGDSAMYLCASNLFVAGGLDGYTFGSGTRLTVV.

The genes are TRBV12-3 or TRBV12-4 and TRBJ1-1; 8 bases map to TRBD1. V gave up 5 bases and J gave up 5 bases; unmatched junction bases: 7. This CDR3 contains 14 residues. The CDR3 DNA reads TGTGCCAGCAGTCCAATAACAGGGGGGACTGAAGCTTTCTTT. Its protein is CASSPITGGTEAFF.

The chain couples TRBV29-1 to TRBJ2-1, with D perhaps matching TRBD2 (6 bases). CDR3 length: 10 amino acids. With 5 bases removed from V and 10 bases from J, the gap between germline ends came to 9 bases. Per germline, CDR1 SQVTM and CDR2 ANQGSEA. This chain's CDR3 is CSVTGLEQFF. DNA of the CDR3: TGCAGCGTTACCGGACTAGAGCAGTTCTTC.

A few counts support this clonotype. CDR3 in amino acids: CASSLVQGGEQYF. The CDR3 coding sequence is TGTGCCAGCAGCTTGGTACAGGGGGGCGAGCAGTACTTC. This sequence joins TRBV5-5 and TRBJ2-4, with TRBD1 matching over 8 bases. The end of the DNA is better explained by TRBJ2-7, so the J call may be wrong. Germline V CDR1 and CDR2: SGHKS, YYEKEE (reference sequence). The CDR3 is made up of 13 amino acids.

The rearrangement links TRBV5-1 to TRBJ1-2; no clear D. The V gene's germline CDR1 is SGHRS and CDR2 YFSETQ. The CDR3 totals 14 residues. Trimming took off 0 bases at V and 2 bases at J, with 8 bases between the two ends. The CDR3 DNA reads TGCGCCAGCAGCTTGGAGGACCTAAACTATGGCTACACCTTC. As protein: CASSLEDLNYGYTF.

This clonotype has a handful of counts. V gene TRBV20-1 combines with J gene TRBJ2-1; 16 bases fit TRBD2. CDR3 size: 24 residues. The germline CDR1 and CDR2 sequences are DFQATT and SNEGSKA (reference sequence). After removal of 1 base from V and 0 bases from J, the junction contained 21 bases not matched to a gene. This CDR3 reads CSARGQRGKGPGLAGGHSYNEQFF. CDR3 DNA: TGCAGTGCTAGAGGGCAACGCGGAAAAGGACCGGGACTAGCGGGAGGGCACTCCTACAATGAGCAGTTCTTC.

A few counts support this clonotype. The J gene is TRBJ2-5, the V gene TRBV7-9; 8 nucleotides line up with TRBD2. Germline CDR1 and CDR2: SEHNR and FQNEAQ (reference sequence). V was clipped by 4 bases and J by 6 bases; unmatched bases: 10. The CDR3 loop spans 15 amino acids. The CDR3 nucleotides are TGTGCCAGCAGCTCCTATAGTAGCGGGGAGCAGACCCAGTACTTC. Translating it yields CASSSYSSGEQTQYF.